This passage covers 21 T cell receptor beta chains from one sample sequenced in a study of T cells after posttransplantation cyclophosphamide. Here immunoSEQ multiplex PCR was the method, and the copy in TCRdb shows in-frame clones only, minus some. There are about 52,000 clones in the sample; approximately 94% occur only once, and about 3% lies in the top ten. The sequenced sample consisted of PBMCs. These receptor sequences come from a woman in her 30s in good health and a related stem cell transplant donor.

The CDR3 is CASSYRQGYGYTF. The CDR3 nucleotides are TGTGCCAGCAGTTACAGACAGGGGTATGGCTACACCTTC. V and J are TRBV6-5 and TRBJ1-2; 8 positions agree with TRBD1. The germline gives CDR1 MNHEY, CDR2 SVGAGI. CDR3 length: 13 amino acids. The V segment lost 2 bases and the J segment 5 bases; nucleotides outside the gene matches: 1.

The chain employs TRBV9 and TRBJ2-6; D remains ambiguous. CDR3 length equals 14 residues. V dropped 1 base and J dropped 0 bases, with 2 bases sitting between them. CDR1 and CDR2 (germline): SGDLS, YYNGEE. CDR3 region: CASSVLSGANVLTF. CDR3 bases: TGTGCCAGCAGCGTACTCTCTGGGGCCAACGTCCTGACTTTC.

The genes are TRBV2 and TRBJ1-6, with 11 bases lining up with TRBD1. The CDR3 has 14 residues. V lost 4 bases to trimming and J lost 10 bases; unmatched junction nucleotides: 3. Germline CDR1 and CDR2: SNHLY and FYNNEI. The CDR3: CASSGDRGGSPLHF. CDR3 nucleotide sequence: TGTGCCAGCAGTGGGGACAGGGGGGGCTCACCCCTCCACTTT.

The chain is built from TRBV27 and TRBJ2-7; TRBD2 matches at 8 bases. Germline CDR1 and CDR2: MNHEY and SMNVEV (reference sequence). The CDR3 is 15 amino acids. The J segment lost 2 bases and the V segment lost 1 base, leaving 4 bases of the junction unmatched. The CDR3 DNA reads TGTGCCAGCAGTTTATTGTCCGGGGGGGCCTACGAGCAGTACTTC. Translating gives CASSLLSGGAYEQYF.

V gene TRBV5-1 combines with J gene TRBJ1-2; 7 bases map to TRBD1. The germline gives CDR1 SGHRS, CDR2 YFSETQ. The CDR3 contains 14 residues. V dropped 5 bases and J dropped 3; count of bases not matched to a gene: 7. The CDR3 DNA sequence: TGCGCCAGCAGGCAGGGGGGCGCGGACTATGGCTACACCTTC. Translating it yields CASRQGGADYGYTF.

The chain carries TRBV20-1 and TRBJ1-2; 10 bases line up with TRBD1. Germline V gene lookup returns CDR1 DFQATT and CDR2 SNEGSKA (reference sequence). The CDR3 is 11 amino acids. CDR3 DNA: TGCAGCTTGGGACAGGGGAATGGCTACACCTTC. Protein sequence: CSLGQGNGYTF.

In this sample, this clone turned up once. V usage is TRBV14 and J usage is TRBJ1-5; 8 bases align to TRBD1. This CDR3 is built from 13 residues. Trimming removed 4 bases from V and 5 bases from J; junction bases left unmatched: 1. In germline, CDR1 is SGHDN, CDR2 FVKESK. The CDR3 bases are TGTGCCAGCAGCCCAGGGGGCTATCAGCCCCAGCATTTT. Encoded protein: CASSPGGYQPQHF. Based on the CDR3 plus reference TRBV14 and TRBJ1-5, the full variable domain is EAGVTQFPSHSVIEKGQTVTLRCDPISGHDNLYWYRRVMGKEIKFLLHFVKESKQDESGMPNNRFLAERTGGTYSTLKVQPAELEDSGVYFCASSPGGYQPQHFGDGTRLSIL.

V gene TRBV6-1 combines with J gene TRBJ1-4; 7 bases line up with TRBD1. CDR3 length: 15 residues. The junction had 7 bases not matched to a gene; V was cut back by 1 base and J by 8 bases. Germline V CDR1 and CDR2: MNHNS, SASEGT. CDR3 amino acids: CASSEGGTVPEKLFF. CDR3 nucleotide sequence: TGTGCCAGCAGTGAAGGGGGGACAGTCCCCGAAAAACTGTTTTTT.

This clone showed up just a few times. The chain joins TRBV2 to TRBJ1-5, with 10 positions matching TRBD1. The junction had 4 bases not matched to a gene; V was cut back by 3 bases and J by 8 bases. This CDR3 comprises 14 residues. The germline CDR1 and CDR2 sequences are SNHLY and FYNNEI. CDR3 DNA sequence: TGTGCCAGCAGTGAGACAGGGGGCGGGGAGCCCCAGCATTTT. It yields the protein CASSETGGGEPQHF.

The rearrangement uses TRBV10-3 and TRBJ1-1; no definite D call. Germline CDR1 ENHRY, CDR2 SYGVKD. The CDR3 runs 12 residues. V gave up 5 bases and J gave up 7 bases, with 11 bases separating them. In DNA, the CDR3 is TGTGCCATCAGTCCCCCGAACGGTGAAGCTTTCTTT. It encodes CAISPPNGEAFF.

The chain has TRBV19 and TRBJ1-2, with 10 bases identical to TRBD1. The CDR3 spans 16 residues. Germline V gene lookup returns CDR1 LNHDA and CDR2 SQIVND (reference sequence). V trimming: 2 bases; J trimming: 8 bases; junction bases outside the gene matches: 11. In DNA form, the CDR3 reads TGTGCCAGTAGTATATTTGCCGGGACAGGGGCGGCGGGCTACACCTTC. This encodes CASSIFAGTGAAGYTF. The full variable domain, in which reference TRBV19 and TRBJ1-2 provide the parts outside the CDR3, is DGGITQSPKYLFRKEGQNVTLSCEQNLNHDAMYWYRQDPGQGLRLIYYSQIVNDFQKGDIAEGYSVSREKKESFPLTVTSAQKNPTAFYLCASSIFAGTGAAGYTFGSGTRLTVV.

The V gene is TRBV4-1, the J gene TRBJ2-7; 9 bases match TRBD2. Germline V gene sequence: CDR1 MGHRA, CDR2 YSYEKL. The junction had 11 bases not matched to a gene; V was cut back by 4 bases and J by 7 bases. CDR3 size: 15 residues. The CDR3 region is CASSRGHGGGEEQYF. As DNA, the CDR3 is TGCGCCAGCAGCCGGGGGCACGGCGGGGGGGAAGAGCAGTACTTC.

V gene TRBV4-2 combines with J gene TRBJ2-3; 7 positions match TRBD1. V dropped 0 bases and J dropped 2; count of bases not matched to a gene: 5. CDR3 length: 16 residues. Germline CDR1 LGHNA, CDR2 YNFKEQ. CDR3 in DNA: TGTGCCAGCAGCCAAGATTATACAGGGGCCACAGATACGCAGTATTTT. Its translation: CASSQDYTGATDTQYF.

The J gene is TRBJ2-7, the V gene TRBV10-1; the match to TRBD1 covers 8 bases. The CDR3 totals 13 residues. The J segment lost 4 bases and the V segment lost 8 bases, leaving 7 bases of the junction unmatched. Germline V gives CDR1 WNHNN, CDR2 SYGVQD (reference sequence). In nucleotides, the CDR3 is TGCGCCAGCGGCAGGACAGGGCGGTACGAGCAGTACTTC. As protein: CASGRTGRYEQYF.

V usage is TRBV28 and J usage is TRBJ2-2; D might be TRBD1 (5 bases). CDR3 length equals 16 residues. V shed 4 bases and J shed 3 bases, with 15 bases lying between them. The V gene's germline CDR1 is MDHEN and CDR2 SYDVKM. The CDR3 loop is CASSSAWGRDTGELFF. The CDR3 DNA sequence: TGTGCCAGCAGTTCAGCCTGGGGCCGAGACACCGGGGAGCTGTTTTTT. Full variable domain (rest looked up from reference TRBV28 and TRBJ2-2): DVKVTQSSRYLVKRTGEKVFLECVQDMDHENMFWYRQDPGLGLRLIYFSYDVKMKEKGDIPEGYSVSREKKERFSLILESASTNQTSMYLCASSSAWGRDTGELFFGEGSRLTVL.

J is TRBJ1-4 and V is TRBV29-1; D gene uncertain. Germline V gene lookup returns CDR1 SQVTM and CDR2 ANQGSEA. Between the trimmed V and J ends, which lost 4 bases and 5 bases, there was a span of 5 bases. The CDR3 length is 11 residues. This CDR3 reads CSVAENEKLFF. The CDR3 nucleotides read TGCAGCGTTGCCGAGAATGAAAAACTGTTTTTT.

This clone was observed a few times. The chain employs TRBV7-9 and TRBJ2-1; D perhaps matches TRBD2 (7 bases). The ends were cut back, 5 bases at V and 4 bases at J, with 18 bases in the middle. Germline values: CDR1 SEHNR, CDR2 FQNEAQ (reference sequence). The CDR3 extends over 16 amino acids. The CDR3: CASSPRWGGQYNEQFF. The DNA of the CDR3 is TGTGCCAGCAGCCCCCGCTGGGGGGGACAATACAATGAGCAGTTCTTC.

CDR3: CSIGQGEDQPQHF. CDR3 coding DNA: TGCAGCATTGGACAGGGGGAAGATCAGCCCCAGCATTTT. This sequence joins TRBV29-1 and TRBJ1-5; 10 nucleotides line up with TRBD1. V shed 8 bases, J shed 5 bases, and the junction held 6 bases outside the gene matches. Germline loops: CDR1 SQVTM, CDR2 ANQGSEA. The CDR3 has 13 amino acids.

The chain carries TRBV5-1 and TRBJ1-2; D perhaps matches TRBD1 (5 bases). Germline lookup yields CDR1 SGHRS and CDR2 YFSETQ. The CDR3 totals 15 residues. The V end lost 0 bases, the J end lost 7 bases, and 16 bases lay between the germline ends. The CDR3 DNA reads TGCGCCAGCAGCTTGGATCCAGGGCTTGACGGTGGCTACACCTTC. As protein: CASSLDPGLDGGYTF.

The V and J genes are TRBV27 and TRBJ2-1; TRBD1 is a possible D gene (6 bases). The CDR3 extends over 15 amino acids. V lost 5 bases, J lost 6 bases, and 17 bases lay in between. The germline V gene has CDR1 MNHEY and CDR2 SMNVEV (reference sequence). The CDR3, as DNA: TGTGCCAGCAGTATCGGGACAAGGGGGTCCAATGAGCAGTTCTTC. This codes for CASSIGTRGSNEQFF.

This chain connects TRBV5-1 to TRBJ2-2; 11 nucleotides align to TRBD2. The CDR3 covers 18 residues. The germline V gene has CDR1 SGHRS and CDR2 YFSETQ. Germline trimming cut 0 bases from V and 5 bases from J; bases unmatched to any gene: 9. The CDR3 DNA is TGCGCCAGCAGCTTGGGTCGGCTAGCGGGGGGCGTGACCGGGGAGCTGTTTTTT. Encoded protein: CASSLGRLAGGVTGELFF.